Listed below are T cell receptor beta chains from one sample, sequenced in a study of control samples from healthy donors and cancer patients. TCRdb's copy holds only in-frame clones and misses some; the assay was immunoSEQ multiplex PCR. Of about 63,000 clones detected, roughly 85% appear once; the ten largest clones hold approximately 5%. The sample taken for sequencing was blood. The receptor source for this set is a man between 40 and 49 years old in good health. Each CDR3 is given without its conserved first and last residue. The order of the fields is V gene, J gene, CDR3 protein.

TRBV14	TRBJ2-4	ASSQAPSAKNIQY
TRBV7-2	TRBJ1-1	ASSLGGGGRNTEAF
TRBV27	TRBJ2-7	ASSRTVYTYEQY
TRBV11-2	TRBJ1-2	ASSLVGDYT
TRBV20-1	TRBJ1-2	SANEGYGYT
TRBV3-1/TRBV3-2	TRBJ1-2	ASSHKSEEGAGGYT
TRBV29-1	TRBJ2-2	SVRGLANTGELF
TRBV5-1	TRBJ1-3	ASSPWDPTAGNTIY
TRBV10-3	TRBJ1-1	AISESPENTEAF
TRBV6-5	TRBJ2-7	ASSYSGFANEQY
TRBV27	TRBJ2-3	ASSPREGGGLYTQY
TRBV21-1	TRBJ1-5	ASSKAGFSNQPQH
TRBV6-4	TRBJ1-6	ASRAGDRNSPLH
TRBV10-3	TRBJ1-6	AISEGTGGDSPLH
TRBV19	TRBJ2-7	ASSEGDREIDEQY
TRBV5-4	TRBJ2-7	ATTWAGGPIEQY
TRBV7-2	TRBJ1-4	ASSSRQGSNEKLF
TRBV30	TRBJ1-6	AWRGRDRDISPLH
TRBV30	TRBJ2-7	AWSPGISYEQY
TRBV4-3	TRBJ1-3	ASSQDLGRGPERSGNTIY
TRBV7-6	TRBJ1-1	ASSLGQNTEAF
TRBV7-9	TRBJ1-3	ASSLGEPGFSGNTIY